This TCR beta chain is from a study of Tregs in tolerant kidney transplant recipients. Overall study results and limits: The most relevant donor-specific Treg TCRbeta repertoire apparently came from expansion with activated donor B cells.

The V and J ends lost 3 bases and 4 bases respectively, with 13 bases between them. The CDR3 loop spans 15 amino acids. Per the germline V gene, CDR1 is LNHDA and CDR2 is SQIVND (reference sequence). With regard to this clone: Its antigen remains unknown.

The nonmyeloablative bone marrow transplants came from related graft donors, with transient mixed chimerism. Data came from immunoSEQ multiplex PCR; TCRdb stores just in-frame clones and leaves some out. Of more than 70,000 clones listed, roughly nine tenths are singletons. This TCR came from a human patient who received a combined kidney and bone marrow transplant. Some T cells may have originated in the graft donor. This chain uses TRBV19 with TRBJ1-3; D might be TRBD1 (5 bases). The source was CD4+ T cells from blood (PBMCs), collected 24 months after the transplant. The CDR3 reads CASSIGGTPGNTIYF. In DNA, the CDR3 is TGTGCCAGTAGTATCGGAGGGACCCCAGGAAACACCATATATTTT. Complete variable domain (other parts from reference TRBV19 and TRBJ1-3): DGGITQSPKYLFRKEGQNVTLSCEQNLNHDAMYWYRQDPGQGLRLIYYSQIVNDFQKGDIAEGYSVSREKKESFPLTVTSAQKNPTAFYLCASSIGGTPGNTIYFGEGSWLTVV.